One T cell receptor (beta chain) is described in this entry. Its antigen is undetermined. V lost 3 bases, J lost 6 bases, and 10 bases stayed unmatched. CDR3 length: 15 residues. Looked up from germline, CDR1 is SQVTM and CDR2 is ANQGSEA. These data belong to a study of CD8+CD57+ T cells in acquired aplastic anemia. Overall study: Recorded DNA amounts for sorted CD4+ and CD8+ cells had an average of around 3 ug.

Genomic DNA, the template, was used for profiling of the TCR beta VDJ and CDR3. Via MiXCR, TCRdb re-called the reads, giving one row per CDR3 protein. This sample has 250,000 to 350,000 distinct CDR3 sequences, with 55% to 65% found just once. Study-wide results and caveats: Shared by patients and controls, 25 to 35 CD8+ CDR3s were abundant in patients. CD8+ Simpson's diversity showed no significant patient-control difference.

The receptor's source is a human donor with severe aplastic anemia or a healthy control (not recorded which). The V gene is TRBV29-1, the J gene TRBJ2-1, with 8 bases aligning to TRBD2. Sequencing was performed on sorted CD4+, CD8+, or CD8+CD57+ T cells (not recorded which) from PBMCs. The CDR3 spells CSVEAPGLGTNEQFF. The CDR3 bases are TGCAGCGTTGAGGCACCGGGACTAGGAACCAATGAGCAGTTCTTC.